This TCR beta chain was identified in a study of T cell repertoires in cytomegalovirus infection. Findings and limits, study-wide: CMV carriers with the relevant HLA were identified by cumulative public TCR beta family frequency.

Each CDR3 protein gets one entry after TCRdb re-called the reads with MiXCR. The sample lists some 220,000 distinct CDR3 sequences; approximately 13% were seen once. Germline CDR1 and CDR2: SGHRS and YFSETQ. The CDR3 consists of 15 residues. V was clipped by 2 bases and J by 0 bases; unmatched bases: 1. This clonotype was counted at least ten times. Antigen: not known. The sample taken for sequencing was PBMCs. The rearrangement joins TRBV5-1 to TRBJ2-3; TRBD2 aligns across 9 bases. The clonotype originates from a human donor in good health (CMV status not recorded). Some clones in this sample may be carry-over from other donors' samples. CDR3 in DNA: TGCGCCAGCAGCTTTAGCGGGAGAAGCACAGATACGCAGTATTTT. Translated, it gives CASSFSGRSTDTQYF.